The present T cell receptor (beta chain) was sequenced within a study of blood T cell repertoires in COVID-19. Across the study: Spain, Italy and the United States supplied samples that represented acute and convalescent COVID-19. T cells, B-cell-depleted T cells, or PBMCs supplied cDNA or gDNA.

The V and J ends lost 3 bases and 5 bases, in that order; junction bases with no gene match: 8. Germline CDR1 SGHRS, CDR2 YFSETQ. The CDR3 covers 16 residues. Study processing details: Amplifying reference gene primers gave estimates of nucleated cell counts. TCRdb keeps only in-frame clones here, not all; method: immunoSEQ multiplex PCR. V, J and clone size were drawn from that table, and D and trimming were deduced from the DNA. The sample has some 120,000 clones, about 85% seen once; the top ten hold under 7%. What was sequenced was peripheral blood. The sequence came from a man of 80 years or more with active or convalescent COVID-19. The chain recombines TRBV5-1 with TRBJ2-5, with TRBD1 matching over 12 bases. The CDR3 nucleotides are TGCGCCAGCAGCTACGCGGGACAGGGGGCAGTGGAGACCCAGTACTTC. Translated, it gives CASSYAGQGAVETQYF.